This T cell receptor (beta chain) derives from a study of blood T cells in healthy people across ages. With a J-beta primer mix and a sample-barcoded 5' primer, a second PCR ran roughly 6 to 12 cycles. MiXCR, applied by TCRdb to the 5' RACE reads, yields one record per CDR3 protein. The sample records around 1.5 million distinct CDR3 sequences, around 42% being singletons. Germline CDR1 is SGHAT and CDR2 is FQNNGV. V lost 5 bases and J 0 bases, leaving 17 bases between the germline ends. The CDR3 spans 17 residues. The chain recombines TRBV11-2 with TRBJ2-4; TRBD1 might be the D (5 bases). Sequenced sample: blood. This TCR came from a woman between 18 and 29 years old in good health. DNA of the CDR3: TGTGCCAGCAGCCACCAGCCGACAGTCCTAGCCAAAAACATTCAGTACTTC. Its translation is CASSHQPTVLAKNIQYF.